The 18 T cell receptor beta chains below all came from one sample that was sequenced in a study of blood T cell repertoires in COVID-19. Clones were sequenced by immunoSEQ multiplex PCR, and TCRdb holds only the in-frame ones, with some missing. The data hold fewer than 250,000 clones, with about 80% observed a single time. Sequenced: peripheral blood. All receptors derive from an elderly woman with acute or convalescent COVID-19.

V gene TRBV19 combines with J gene TRBJ2-2, with 7 bases fitting TRBD1. Germline CDR1 reads LNHDA; CDR2 reads SQIVND (reference sequence). The length of the CDR3 is 17 residues. The V gene end was trimmed by 6 bases and the J gene end by 0 bases; junction bases not matched to a gene: 10. The chain's CDR3 is CASRNRGVSANTGELFF. The DNA for the CDR3 is TGTGCCAGTAGAAACAGGGGTGTGTCGGCGAACACCGGGGAGCTGTTTTTT.

The genes are TRBV14 and TRBJ2-3, with D uncertain. Per the germline V gene, CDR1 is SGHDN and CDR2 is FVKESK. V was cut by 0 bases and J by 3 bases, with 7 bases left in between. The CDR3 has 14 residues. The CDR3 here is CASSQDDTTDTQYF. CDR3 sequence (DNA): TGTGCCAGCAGCCAAGATGACACTACAGATACGCAGTATTTT.

This clone was seen only once. The chain joins TRBV27 to TRBJ2-1, with unresolved D. Looked up from germline, CDR1 is MNHEY and CDR2 is SMNVEV (reference sequence). V shed 8 bases and J shed 0 bases, with 14 bases lying between them. The CDR3 has 15 residues. The CDR3 loop is CASGHPYLSYNEQFF. In DNA form, the CDR3 reads TGTGCCAGCGGCCATCCTTACCTCTCCTACAATGAGCAGTTCTTC.

The V call is TRBV6-5, the J call TRBJ2-1; a possible D gene is TRBD2 (6 bases). Looked up from germline, CDR1 is MNHEY and CDR2 is SVGAGI. The CDR3 is 15 residues long. The germline V and J ends were trimmed by 8 bases and 4 bases, with 18 bases remaining between them. The DNA for the CDR3 is TGTGCCAGCTCGTTACGGGACTTAAAATACAATGAGCAGTTCTTC. Translation gives CASSLRDLKYNEQFF.

This clone has just a few counts. The chain recombines TRBV18 with TRBJ2-1; D is possibly TRBD1 (6 bases). CDR1 and CDR2 from the germline V gene are KGHSH and LQKENI. The CDR3 length is 13 residues. V lost 4 bases and J lost 4, with 8 bases in between. The CDR3: CASSRGQYNEQFF. Written as DNA, the CDR3 is TGTGCCAGCTCACGGGGACAATACAATGAGCAGTTCTTC.

This clone has only a few counts. This chain uses TRBV7-2 with TRBJ2-7, with a tentative D call TRBD1 (6 bases). The V end was cut by 3 bases, the J end by 2 bases, with 14 bases between. Germline-derived CDR1 and CDR2 are SGHTA and FQGNSA. CDR3 length: 15 residues. The CDR3 loop reads CASSFSSDRPYEQYF. The CDR3 coding sequence is TGTGCCAGCAGCTTCTCCTCCGACAGGCCCTACGAGCAGTACTTC. Complete variable domain (other parts from reference TRBV7-2 and TRBJ2-7): GAGVSQSPSNKVTEKGKDVELRCDPISGHTALYWYRQSLGQGLEFLIYFQGNSAPDKSGLPSDRFSAERTGGSVSTLTIQRTQQEDSAVYLCASSFSSDRPYEQYFGPGTRLTVT.

The chain is built from TRBV9 and TRBJ2-7; TRBD2 aligns across 7 bases. The germline V gene encodes CDR1 SGDLS and CDR2 YYNGEE. This CDR3 spans 15 amino acids. After removal of 0 bases from V and 3 bases from J, the junction contained 6 bases not matched to a gene. CDR3 in DNA: TGTGCCAGCAGCGTAGACGGGGGGATACTCTACGAGCAGTACTTC. Encoded protein: CASSVDGGILYEQYF.

The rearrangement uses TRBV7-9 and TRBJ1-2; no firm D call. Germline V CDR1 and CDR2: SEHNR, FQNEAQ (reference sequence). CDR3 length equals 12 residues. The V and J ends lost 5 bases and 4 bases respectively, with 8 bases between them. CDR3 region: CASSQEAYGYTF. The CDR3 region has the DNA TGTGCCAGCAGCCAAGAGGCCTATGGCTACACCTTC.

The chain carries TRBV4-2 and TRBJ1-6, with 11 positions matching TRBD1. CDR3 length equals 18 residues. In germline, CDR1 is LGHNA, CDR2 YNFKEQ. After removal of 1 base from V and 6 bases from J, the junction contained 8 bases not matched to a gene. In DNA form, the CDR3 reads TGTGCCAGCAGCCAAGTTTCAGGGACAGGGGGAGCTAATTCACCCCTCCACTTT. Protein sequence: CASSQVSGTGGANSPLHF.

The chain joins TRBV19 to TRBJ2-2, with a tentative D call TRBD2 (6 bases). V lost 8 bases and J lost 6, with 16 bases in between. Germline V gene sequence: CDR1 LNHDA, CDR2 SQIVND (reference sequence). This CDR3 has 14 amino acids. CDR3 sequence: CASRAAGQAGELFF. The CDR3 DNA follows: TGTGCCAGTCGAGCGGCGGGGCAGGCCGGGGAGCTGTTTTTT. Full variable domain (missing parts from reference TRBV19 and TRBJ2-2): DGGITQSPKYLFRKEGQNVTLSCEQNLNHDAMYWYRQDPGQGLRLIYYSQIVNDFQKGDIAEGYSVSREKKESFPLTVTSAQKNPTAFYLCASRAAGQAGELFFGEGSRLTVL.

The V and J genes are TRBV7-8 and TRBJ2-5, with 13 bases matching TRBD2. Trimming at V came to 6 bases and at J to 4 bases, leaving 8 bases not matched to a gene. CDR1 is SGHVS, CDR2 FQNEAQ, per germline. The CDR3 is 16 residues long. The CDR3 is CASSPGLAGVPETQYF. In nucleotides, the CDR3 is TGTGCCAGCAGTCCTGGACTAGCGGGAGTACCAGAGACCCAGTACTTC.

The gene calls are TRBV4-2 and TRBJ2-2, with D uncertain. The CDR3 contains 15 residues. Between the trimmed V and J ends, which lost 1 base and 1 base, there was a span of 7 bases. CDR1 is LGHNA, CDR2 YNFKEQ, per germline. The CDR3 sequence: CASSQATRNTGELFF. The CDR3 region has the DNA TGTGCCAGCAGCCAAGCTACCCGGAACACCGGGGAGCTGTTTTTT.

The CDR3 DNA reads TGTGCCAGCAGTTCGCAACACAGGGATTACGGCTACGAGCAGTACTTC. Protein sequence: CASSSQHRDYGYEQYF. This chain uses TRBV6-2 or TRBV6-3 with TRBJ2-7; tentative D call: TRBD1 (6 bases). Germline V gene sequence: CDR1 MNHEY, CDR2 SVGEGT. CDR3 length: 16 amino acids. V was pared by 4 bases and J by 3 bases, with 19 bases between.

The chain links TRBV5-4 to TRBJ1-1; D perhaps matches TRBD1 (5 bases). CDR1 is SGHNT, CDR2 YYREEE, per germline (reference sequence). The CDR3 spans 13 residues. V was cut by 4 bases and J by 7 bases, with 14 bases left in between. The CDR3 loop is CASSRIGADEAFF. In DNA form, the CDR3 reads TGTGCCAGCAGCCGGATAGGGGCTGATGAAGCTTTCTTT.

The rearrangement uses TRBV3-1 (or the pseudogene TRBV3-2) and TRBJ2-1; 7 nucleotides line up with TRBD1. Germline V CDR1 and CDR2: LGHDT, YNNKEL (reference sequence). V shed 2 bases and J 13 bases; nucleotides not matched to a gene: 8. The CDR3 extends over 13 amino acids. The CDR3 DNA sequence: TGTGCCAGCAGCCAATCTCGACAGGGCAGTCAGTTCTTC. This gives the protein CASSQSRQGSQFF.

This chain connects TRBV6-6 to TRBJ1-3, with 8 bases that match TRBD1. V trimming: 5 bases; J trimming: 3 bases; junction bases outside the gene matches: 3. The CDR3 runs 14 residues. Germline CDR1 and CDR2: MNHNY and SVGAGI (reference sequence). The CDR3 protein is CASSLQGDGNTIYF. The CDR3 DNA reads TGTGCCAGCAGTCTACAGGGGGATGGAAACACCATATATTTT.

This clone is a singleton in its sample. V usage is TRBV3-1 (or the pseudogene TRBV3-2) and J usage is TRBJ1-2; no clear D. In germline, CDR1 is LGHDT, CDR2 YNNKEL (reference sequence). The V end lost 4 bases, the J end lost 7 bases, and 13 bases lay between the germline ends. This CDR3 comprises 13 residues. Written as DNA, the CDR3 is TGTGCCAGCAGCCCACTCACGGAGCTTGGCTACACCTTC. Protein sequence: CASSPLTELGYTF.

The chain recombines TRBV5-1 with TRBJ1-1; D might be TRBD1 (5 bases). Looked up from germline, CDR1 is SGHRS and CDR2 is YFSETQ. Trimming took 4 bases from V and 4 from J, leaving 11 bases between them. This CDR3 region has 13 residues. CDR3 DNA: TGCGCCAGCAGCACGGTGGGGGGCACTGAAGCTTTCTTT. Translating it yields CASSTVGGTEAFF. Looking up the rest from reference TRBV5-1 and TRBJ1-1 gives the full variable domain: KAGVTQTPRYLIKTRGQQVTLSCSPISGHRSVSWYQQTPGQGLQFLFEYFSETQRNKGNFPGRFSGRQFSNSRSEMNVSTLELGDSALYLCASSTVGGTEAFFGQGTRLTVV.